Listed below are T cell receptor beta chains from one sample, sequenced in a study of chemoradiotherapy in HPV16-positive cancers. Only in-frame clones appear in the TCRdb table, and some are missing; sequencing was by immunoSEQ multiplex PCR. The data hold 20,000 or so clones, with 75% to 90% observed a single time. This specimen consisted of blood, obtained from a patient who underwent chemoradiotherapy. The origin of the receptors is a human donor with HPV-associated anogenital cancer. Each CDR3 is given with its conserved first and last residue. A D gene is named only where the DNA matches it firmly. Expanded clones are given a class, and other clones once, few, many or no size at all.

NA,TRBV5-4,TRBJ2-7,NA,TGTGCCAGCAGCTTGGGTGGAGGTCAGAGGGCGAGGGGTGACGAGCAGTACTTC,CASSLGGGQRARGDEQYF
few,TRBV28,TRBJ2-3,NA,TGTGCCAGCAGATCAACAGATACGCAGTATTTT,CASRSTDTQYF
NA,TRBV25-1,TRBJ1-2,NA,TGTGCCAGCAGTCCCGGGGGGTTAGCCTATGGCTACACCTTC,CASSPGGLAYGYTF
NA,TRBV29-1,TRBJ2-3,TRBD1,TGCAGCGCCAGACAGGGACCTAGCACAGATACGCAGTATTTT,CSARQGPSTDTQYF
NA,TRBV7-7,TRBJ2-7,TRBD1,TGTGCTAGCAGCCCAGGACAGGGGGTGATACAGTACTTC,CASSPGQGVIQYF
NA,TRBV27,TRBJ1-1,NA,TGTGCCAGCAGTTGGGGGTCCGACAGGACTGAAGCTTTCTTT,CASSWGSDRTEAFF
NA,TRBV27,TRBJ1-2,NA,TGTGCCAGCAGATGGGGGGCGGACTATGGCTACACCTTC,CASRWGADYGYTF
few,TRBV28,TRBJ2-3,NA,TGTGCCAGCAGTTTCCAGGCTAGCACAGATACGCAGTATTTT,CASSFQASTDTQYF
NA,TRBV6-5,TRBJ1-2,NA,TGTGCCAGCAGTCTCTCCGACAGAAAAGGCTATGGCTACACCTTC,CASSLSDRKGYGYTF
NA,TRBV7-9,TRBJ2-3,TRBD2,TGTGCCAGCAGCTTAGGACTAGCAGCTACGCAGTATTTT,CASSLGLAATQYF
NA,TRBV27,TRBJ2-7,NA,TGTGCCAGCTTTACAAGCTCCTACGAGCAGTACTTC,CASFTSSYEQYF
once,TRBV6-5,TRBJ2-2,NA,TGTGCCAGCAGTTACTCGACGGGAGACACCGGGGAGCTGTTTTTT,CASSYSTGDTGELFF
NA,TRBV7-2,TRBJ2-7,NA,TGTGCCAGCAGCTTAGGGCAACTTACCTACGAGCAGTACTTC,CASSLGQLTYEQYF
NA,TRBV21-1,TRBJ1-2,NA,TGTGCCAGCAGCGCAGGGACAGGGTTAGGAGGCTACACCTTC,CASSAGTGLGGYTF
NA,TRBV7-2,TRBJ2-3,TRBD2,TGTGCCAGCAGCTTCAGCGGGGGCCAACGGGGGGATACGCAGTATTTT,CASSFSGGQRGDTQYF
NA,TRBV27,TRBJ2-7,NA,TGTGCCAGCAGTTTATCACCCTACGATAGGGAAAGCTACGAGCAGTACTTC,CASSLSPYDRESYEQYF
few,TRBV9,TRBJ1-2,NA,TGTGCCAGCAGCATGGGGGGGGAGGGTGGCTACACCTTC,CASSMGGEGGYTF
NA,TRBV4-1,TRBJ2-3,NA,TGCGCCAGCAGCGCCGAAGGGCGAGATACGCAGTATTTT,CASSAEGRDTQYF
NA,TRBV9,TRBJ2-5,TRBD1,TGTGCCAGCAGCTCCTCACAGGGGGAGAGGGAGACCCAGTACTTC,CASSSSQGERETQYF
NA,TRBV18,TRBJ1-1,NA,TGTGCCAGCTCACCAATAACGGACGGCCCTGAAGCTTTCTTT,CASSPITDGPEAFF